Described below is a single T cell receptor beta chain sequence and its context. Its specificity is not known. The CDR3 is 20 amino acids. Here immunoSEQ multiplex PCR was the method, and the copy in TCRdb shows in-frame clones only, minus some. This sample has 95,000 to 110,000 clones; 75% to 90% occur once, and the top ten carry around 4.4%. The data stem from a study of T cell responses to AZD1222 COVID-19 vaccine. Whole-study findings and limits: Donors skewed white British and female; clonal diversity was possibly underestimated.

V is TRBV21-1 and J is TRBJ2-7; the table assigns TRBD2, which was not confirmed against the DNA. TRBV21-1 is a documented pseudogene. The receptor's source is an adult in good health. The material was peripheral blood, obtained on day 0 of AZD1222 vaccination. The CDR3 coding sequence is TGTGCCAGCAGCAGGAGGGGGGGACTAGCTATTTCAGACACCCACTACGAGCAGTACTTC. Its translation: CASSRRGGLAISDTHYEQYF.